This T cell receptor beta chain derives from a study of cytomegalovirus exposure and HLA in healthy donors. Looked up from germline, CDR1 is SGHNT and CDR2 is YYREEE (reference sequence). The length of the CDR3 is 13 residues. Trimming stripped 7 bases from V and 4 bases from J, with 14 bases between. PCR employed 60 Vbeta and 13 Jbeta primers. The method was immunoSEQ multiplex PCR; TCRdb's version includes in-frame clones alone and lacks a portion of them. The table lists about 120,000 clones, under 80% of them singletons. Sequencing was done on a sample of PBMCs. The sequence was obtained from a man in his 60s in good health and CMV-seropositive. The V gene is TRBV5-4, the J gene TRBJ2-5; the D gene is possibly TRBD1 (6 bases). For the CDR3, the DNA is TGTGCCAGCGAGGGGGTTGGGGGAGAGACCCAGTACTTC. Protein: CASEGVGGETQYF.